This TCR beta chain was documented in a study of shared clonotypes between healthy human individuals. Per the original data handling: ImmunoSEQ supplied junction-only sequences lacking quality scores, so filtering was different. Sequencing was performed with immunoSEQ multiplex PCR; in TCRdb, only in-frame clones are kept and a portion is missing. The DNA was the basis for D and trimming; V, J and clone size are from that table. Here the sample spans about 380,000 clones, about 96% being singletons. The CDR3 loop spans 11 amino acids. Trimming left V 8 bases short and J 1 base short, with 8 bases between. The germline CDR1 and CDR2 sequences are DFQATT and SNEGSKA (reference sequence).

The sequence came from a man aged 25 to 45 in good health. This rearrangement joins TRBV20-1 to TRBJ1-1, with D unresolved. Sample: memory CD8+ T cells sorted from blood. Subset here: CD45RO+ cells pooled with CCR7-negative TemRA cells. The CDR3 coding sequence is TGCAGTTTTACACAGAACACTGAAGCTTTCTTT. This translates into CSFTQNTEAFF.